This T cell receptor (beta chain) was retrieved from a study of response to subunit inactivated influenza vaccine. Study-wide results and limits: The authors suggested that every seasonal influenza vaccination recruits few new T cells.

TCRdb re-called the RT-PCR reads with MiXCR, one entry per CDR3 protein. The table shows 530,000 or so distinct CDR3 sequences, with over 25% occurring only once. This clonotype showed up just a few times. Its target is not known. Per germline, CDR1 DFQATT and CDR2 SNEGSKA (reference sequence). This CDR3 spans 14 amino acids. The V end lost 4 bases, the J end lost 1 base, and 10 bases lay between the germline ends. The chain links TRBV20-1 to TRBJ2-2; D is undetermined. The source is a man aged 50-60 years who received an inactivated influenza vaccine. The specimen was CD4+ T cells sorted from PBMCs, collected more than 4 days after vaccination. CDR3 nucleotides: TGCAGTGCTATAGCCCAGAGGAACACCGGGGAGCTGTTTTTT. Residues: CSAIAQRNTGELFF.